Shown below are 19 T cell receptor beta chains from a single sample sequenced in a study of T cells in Graves' hyperthyroidism and ophthalmopathy. Template material for amplifying TCR beta CDR3 regions consisted of RNA transcripts. The HTBI primer set was used in a first-round RT-PCR of the TCR CDR3. One entry per CDR3 protein results from TCRdb running MiXCR on the multiplex PCR reads. The data contain approximately 150,000 distinct CDR3 sequences, about a tenth of them singletons. The sample taken for sequencing was blood. The receptor set was obtained from a woman aged 18-29 years with Graves' hyperthyroidism that later progressed to Graves' ophthalmopathy.

Ten or more counts support this clonotype. The rearrangement uses TRBV6-1 and TRBJ2-2; D unclear. V dropped 7 bases and J dropped 0 bases, with 18 bases sitting between them. Germline CDR1 and CDR2: MNHNS and SASEGT. CDR3 size: 17 residues. CDR3 sequence (DNA): TGTGCCAGCAAACGGGTTCACGGAAACTCGAACACCGGGGAGCTGTTTTTT. Protein: CASKRVHGNSNTGELFF.

This clonotype was detected many times. The V gene is TRBV6-1, the J gene TRBJ1-2; 9 bases line up with TRBD1. Germline assignment: CDR1 MNHNS and CDR2 SASEGT. CDR3 length: 12 amino acids. V dropped 5 bases and J dropped 10; count of bases not matched to a gene: 5. In DNA, the CDR3 is TGTGCCAGCAGTCCCGGGACAGGGTCCTACACCTTC. It encodes CASSPGTGSYTF.

This clonotype was counted ten times or more. V and J are TRBV20-1 and TRBJ2-3; TRBD2 matches at 12 bases. CDR3 size: 17 residues. The germline V gene has CDR1 DFQATT and CDR2 SNEGSKA (reference sequence). V dropped 5 bases and J dropped 5; count of bases not matched to a gene: 14. CDR3 sequence reads: CSALYIRLAGAVDTQYF. The CDR3 region has the DNA TGCAGTGCTCTATATATCAGACTAGCGGGAGCGGTAGATACGCAGTATTTT.

This clonotype has a handful of counts. The chain is built from TRBV11-2 and TRBJ2-1; 12 nucleotides line up with TRBD2. Germline CDR1 SGHAT, CDR2 FQNNGV. CDR3 length equals 16 residues. V gave up 5 bases and J gave up 5 bases; unmatched junction bases: 7. The CDR3: CASSRSTSGGNNEQFF. CDR3 bases: TGTGCCAGCAGCCGATCGACTAGCGGGGGAAACAATGAGCAGTTCTTC.

In its sample, this clonotype was seen many times. The chain has TRBV20-1 and TRBJ2-3; no definite D call. CDR1 is DFQATT, CDR2 SNEGSKA, per germline (reference sequence). The CDR3 consists of 12 residues. Trimming removed 1 base at V and 6 bases at J, with 8 bases between. The CDR3 nucleotides read TGCAGTGCTAGAGTTGTTCCGGATACGCAGTATTTT. Translated: CSARVVPDTQYF.

This clonotype was counted ten times or more. The chain is built from TRBV6-1 and TRBJ1-6; the D gene is possibly TRBD1 (5 bases). The CDR3 length is 14 residues. Germline CDR1 MNHNS, CDR2 SASEGT. Deletions cut 6 bases from V and 10 bases from J, with 16 bases between. The CDR3, as DNA: TGTGCCAGCAGGACCAGGGAAGGCCCCTCACCCCTCCACTTT. It specifies CASRTREGPSPLHF.

With respect to this clonotype: This may come from a read error, since a much larger clone is one base off. The V and J genes are TRBV19 and TRBJ2-1, with TRBD2 matching over 12 bases. This CDR3 region has 15 residues. CDR1 is LNHDA and CDR2 is SQIVND in the germline V gene (reference sequence). The CDR3 DNA sequence: TGTGCCAGTAGTATCGGACTAGCGGGATACAATAAGCAGTTCTTC. Its translation: CASSIGLAGYNKQFF.

This clonotype was detected a few times. One end of the junction fails to match germline, which may point to a read error. This rearrangement joins TRBV20-1 to TRBJ2-5; the match to TRBD1 covers 10 bases. The CDR3 loop spans 12 amino acids. Germline-derived CDR1 and CDR2 are DFQATT and SNEGSKA (reference sequence). This CDR3 is CSARDKTGGANF. CDR3 nucleotides: TGCAGTGCTAGAGATAAGACAGGGGGCGCGAACTTC.

In its sample, this clonotype was seen many times. The rearrangement links TRBV28 to TRBJ1-2; D is possibly TRBD1 (6 bases). The ends were cut back, 4 bases at V and 6 bases at J, with 12 bases in the middle. There are 13 residues in the CDR3. Germline CDR1 reads MDHEN; CDR2 reads SYDVKM. The CDR3 coding sequence is TGTGCCAGCAGTTCACAGGGATTCGATGGCTACACCTTC. It specifies CASSSQGFDGYTF.

This chain uses TRBV13 with TRBJ1-3; D is unclear. V lost 4 bases and J 2 bases, leaving 15 bases between the germline ends. The CDR3 length is 16 residues. Germline V lookup: CDR1 PRHDT, CDR2 FYEKMQ (reference sequence). The CDR3 nucleotides are TGTGCCAGCAGCTCCCGAGAAGGAGGGCCTGGAAACACCATATATTTT. This codes for CASSSREGGPGNTIYF.

This chain links TRBV5-6 with TRBJ2-1; 9 bases are a match to TRBD1. The V gene's germline CDR1 is SGHDT and CDR2 YYEEEE. The CDR3 sequence is 17 residues long. V was clipped by 4 bases and J by 0 bases; unmatched bases: 8. DNA of the CDR3: TGTGCCAGCAGCCGCCCACAGGGGGCCAGCTCCTACAATGAGCAGTTCTTC. It is translated as CASSRPQGASSYNEQFF.

This clonotype has a count of ten or more. CDR3 amino acids: CASSYRAVQGTEAFF. In DNA, the CDR3 is TGTGCCAGCAGTTACCGGGCAGTTCAAGGCACTGAAGCTTTCTTT. This rearrangement joins TRBV6-1 to TRBJ1-1; D remains ambiguous. V dropped 5 bases and J dropped 4 bases, with 17 bases sitting between them. The CDR3 length is 15 residues. From germline, CDR1 is MNHNS and CDR2 SASEGT.

The sample holds many counts of this clonotype. V gene TRBV28 combines with J gene TRBJ2-7, with a weak D call TRBD2 (5 bases). The CDR3 totals 14 residues. The germline V gene encodes CDR1 MDHEN and CDR2 SYDVKM. The V end was cut by 3 bases, the J end by 2 bases, with 11 bases between. CDR3 amino acids: CASSFRGLPYEQYF. DNA of the CDR3: TGTGCCAGCAGTTTTCGAGGGTTGCCCTACGAGCAGTACTTC.

The table lists this clonotype with many counts. This rearrangement joins TRBV12-3 or TRBV12-4 to TRBJ2-3; 14 nucleotides line up with TRBD2. There are 21 residues in the CDR3. J was trimmed by 2 bases and V by 6 bases; bases with no gene match: 19. In DNA, the CDR3 is TGTGCCAGCAGCCTTATGACTAGCGGGGGGGCTTTCCCCTCTCCCACAGATACGCAGTATTTT. Translation gives CASSLMTSGGAFPSPTDTQYF.

This clonotype was seen a handful of times. The chain is built from TRBV5-6 and TRBJ2-7; 7 bases are shared with TRBD1. Losses at the gene ends were 3 bases for V and 4 bases for J; bases not matched to a gene: 7. Germline CDR1 reads SGHDT; CDR2 reads YYEEEE. CDR3 size: 14 residues. The CDR3 sequence: CASSWGDREYEQYF. CDR3 DNA sequence: TGTGCCAGCAGCTGGGGCGACAGGGAATACGAGCAGTACTTC.

The sample holds many counts of this clonotype. V and J are TRBV2 and TRBJ2-7; 9 nucleotides match TRBD2. V was pared by 6 bases and J by 6 bases, with 6 bases of the junction left unmatched. Germline V CDR1 and CDR2: SNHLY, FYNNEI. The CDR3 contains 13 residues. The CDR3 DNA follows: TGTGCCAGCAGGGGCGGGGGGGCTCTCGAGCAGTACTTC. Its translation: CASRGGGALEQYF.

This clonotype was observed many times. The chain has TRBV12-3 or TRBV12-4 and TRBJ2-7, with 10 bases identical to TRBD2. J gave up 6 bases and V 2 bases, and 1 base lay outside the gene matches. The CDR3 is made up of 13 amino acids. The CDR3 is CASSLTSGTEQYF. Here the CDR3 DNA reads TGTGCCAGCAGTTTAACTAGCGGGACCGAGCAGTACTTC.

The rearrangement uses TRBV6-1 and TRBJ2-2; TRBD1 aligns across 8 bases. Germline V gene sequence: CDR1 MNHNS, CDR2 SASEGT. V was clipped by 4 bases and J by 4 bases; unmatched bases: 5. The CDR3 is 15 residues long. CDR3 DNA: TGTGCCAGCAGTGGCAGGGGGCTTCCCACCGGGGAGCTGTTTTTT. Translated, it gives CASSGRGLPTGELFF.

V is TRBV13 and J is TRBJ2-7; unclear D gene. The CDR3 length is 13 residues. Germline V gene sequence: CDR1 PRHDT, CDR2 FYEKMQ (reference sequence). With 2 bases removed from V and 3 bases from J, the gap between germline ends came to 8 bases. Here the CDR3 reads CASSLIQSYEQYF. The CDR3 nucleotides read TGTGCCAGCAGCTTAATACAGAGCTACGAGCAGTACTTC.